Listed below are T cell receptor beta chains from one sample, sequenced in a study of cytomegalovirus exposure and HLA in healthy donors. The method was immunoSEQ multiplex PCR; TCRdb's version includes in-frame clones alone and lacks a portion of them. The repertoire holds roughly 60,000 clones, with around 70% as singletons. Sequencing input: PBMCs. Receptors were obtained from an older woman in good health and CMV-seropositive. Each CDR3 is given with its conserved first and last residue. A D gene is named only where the DNA matches it firmly. Size is stated for part of the rows, as once, few or many counts, or as a class when the clone is expanded.

TRBJ1-5,NA,TRBV28,few,CASRPQTGNQPQHF,TGTGCCAGCAGACCTCAGACAGGCAATCAGCCCCAGCATTTT
TRBJ1-1,TRBD1,TRBV4-3,few,CASSQPLRGNEAFF,TGCGCCAGCAGCCAACCCCTCAGGGGGAATGAAGCTTTCTTT
TRBJ2-2,NA,TRBV19,few,CASADPNTGELFF,TGTGCCAGTGCGGATCCGAACACCGGGGAGCTGTTTTTT
TRBJ1-1,TRBD1,TRBV29-1,NA,CSVDWTGMNTEAFF,TGCAGCGTTGATTGGACAGGGATGAACACTGAAGCTTTCTTT
TRBJ1-1,TRBD1,TRBV7-2,few,CASSLGQGTEAFF,TGTGCCAGCAGCTTGGGACAGGGCACTGAAGCTTTCTTT
TRBJ2-2,TRBD2,TRBV7-2,NA,CASSLAGTSGTTGELFF,TGTGCCAGCAGCTTAGCCGGGACTAGCGGTACGACCGGGGAGCTGTTTTTT
TRBJ2-7,TRBD2,TRBV25-1,NA,CASSDVASGVYEQYF,TGTGCCAGCAGTGATGTTGCTAGCGGAGTCTACGAGCAGTACTTC
TRBJ2-1,TRBD1,TRBV2,NA,CASSGDRLSYNEQFF,TGTGCCAGCAGTGGGGACAGACTTTCCTACAATGAGCAGTTCTTC
TRBJ2-7,NA,TRBV6-5,NA,CASSYYVAGAKEQYF,TGTGCCAGCAGTTACTACGTGGCGGGGGCGAAAGAGCAGTACTTC
TRBJ1-6,TRBD1,TRBV5-1,few,CASSLTGDAYNSPLHF,TGCGCCAGCAGCTTGACAGGGGATGCCTATAATTCACCCCTCCACTTT
TRBJ1-6,NA,TRBV6-1,NA,CASSRTYREDSPLHF,TGTGCCAGCAGTAGGACTTACCGTGAGGATTCACCCCTCCACTTT
TRBJ2-3,NA,TRBV19,few,CASSMAASTDTQYF,TGTGCCAGTAGTATGGCGGCGAGCACAGATACGCAGTATTTT
TRBJ1-1,NA,TRBV18,NA,CASSTDTGRPGGTEAFF,TGTGCCAGCTCAACTGACACCGGGAGGCCCGGTGGGACTGAAGCTTTCTTT
TRBJ1-6,NA,TRBV27,NA,CASTWRDTRNSPLHF,TGTGCCAGCACCTGGAGGGATACACGTAATTCACCCCTCCACTTT
TRBJ2-7,NA,TRBV11-3,NA,CASSPEEASGEQYF,TGTGCCAGCAGCCCCGAGGAGGCATCCGGCGAGCAGTACTTC
TRBJ2-7,TRBD1,TRBV5-8,once,CASSLAVRQGVSYEQYF,TGTGCCAGCAGCTTGGCCGTGAGACAGGGTGTTTCCTACGAGCAGTACTTC
TRBJ2-7,TRBD1,TRBV2,NA,CASRSGGPYEQYF,TGTGCCAGCAGATCAGGGGGCCCCTACGAGCAGTACTTC
TRBJ2-7,NA,TRBV5-8,NA,CASNPGLPYEQYF,TGTGCCAGCAATCCGGGACTGCCCTACGAGCAGTACTTC
TRBJ1-3,NA,TRBV7-8,few,CASSLLGAKGNTIYF,TGTGCCAGCAGCTTGTTAGGGGCGAAAGGAAACACCATATATTTT
TRBJ2-6,NA,TRBV5-1,NA,CASSFGPGANVLTF,TGCGCCAGCAGCTTCGGTCCCGGGGCCAACGTCCTGACTTTC
TRBJ2-7,TRBD1,TRBV5-4,NA,CASSSGTGGFDEQYF,TGTGCCAGCAGCTCCGGGACAGGGGGCTTCGACGAGCAGTACTTC
TRBJ2-3,TRBD1,TRBV10-1,NA,CASSRDSSTDTQYF,TGCGCCAGCAGTCGGGACAGTAGCACAGATACGCAGTATTTT
TRBJ2-7,NA,TRBV27,NA,CASSLSDRQVDVEQYF,TGTGCCAGCAGTTTATCAGACCGACAGGTGGATGTGGAGCAGTACTTC
TRBJ1-5,NA,TRBV27,few,CASSSLLGGGNQPQHF,TGTGCCAGCAGCTCTCTCTTAGGGGGAGGGAATCAGCCCCAGCATTTT
TRBJ1-5,TRBD1,TRBV7-8,few,CASSPIDRDHQPQHF,TGTGCCAGCAGCCCCATTGACAGGGACCATCAGCCCCAGCATTTT
TRBJ1-2,NA,TRBV6-5,few,CASRRGWGYTF,TGTGCCAGCAGAAGGGGCTGGGGCTACACCTTC
TRBJ1-2,TRBD1,TRBV20-1,NA,CSAAKQGTPTF,TGCAGTGCCGCAAAACAGGGGACTCCTACCTTC
TRBJ1-1,NA,TRBV28,NA,CASFPSGHSNTEAFF,TGTGCCAGCTTTCCCTCGGGACATTCGAACACTGAAGCTTTCTTT
TRBJ2-3,TRBD1,TRBV4-3,NA,CASSQDPTGGAGKHTQYF,TGCGCCAGCAGCCAAGATCCGACAGGGGGCGCCGGAAAGCATACGCAGTATTTT
TRBJ1-4,TRBD1,TRBV18,few,CASSPRQGSIEKLFF,TGTGCCAGCTCACCCAGACAGGGGTCTATTGAAAAACTGTTTTTT
TRBJ1-3,NA,TRBV7-9,NA,CASSPETGTAAGNAIYF,TGTGCCAGCAGCCCAGAGACAGGAACAGCAGCTGGAAACGCCATATATTTT
TRBJ2-7,NA,TRBV11-1,NA,CATLPPNHHAGSYEQYF,TGTGCCACCTTACCCCCCAACCATCATGCAGGCTCCTACGAGCAGTACTTC
TRBJ1-1,NA,TRBV10-2,NA,CASSGQIRDTEAFF,TGCGCCAGCAGTGGTCAAATTCGGGACACTGAAGCTTTCTTT
TRBJ2-7,TRBD1,TRBV7-2,once,CASSLAGTGNYEQYF,TGTGCCAGCAGCTTAGCCGGGACAGGGAACTACGAGCAGTACTTC
TRBJ2-1,TRBD1,TRBV29-1,once,CSSTPVAGGSYNEQFF,TGCAGCTCCACCCCAGTGGCAGGGGGCTCCTACAATGAGCAGTTCTTC
TRBJ2-2,TRBD2,TRBV6-6,NA,CASSPFTSGDTGELFF,TGTGCCAGCAGCCCCTTTACTAGCGGGGACACCGGGGAGCTGTTTTTT
TRBJ2-3,TRBD1,TRBV7-2,NA,CASRGGTGGADTQYF,TGTGCCAGCAGGGGGGGAACAGGGGGCGCAGATACGCAGTATTTT
TRBJ1-4,TRBD1,TRBV7-6,NA,CASSPGAGGYEKLFF,TGTGCCAGCAGCCCGGGGGCAGGGGGTTATGAAAAACTGTTTTTT
TRBJ2-1,TRBD1,TRBV2,NA,CASSAGTGNYNEQFF,TGTGCCAGCAGTGCCGGGACAGGGAACTACAATGAGCAGTTCTTC
TRBJ1-4,NA,TRBV28,NA,CASSLSGKKLFF,TGTGCCAGCAGTTTATCGGGGAAAAAACTGTTTTTT
TRBJ1-4,TRBD1,TRBV10-3,NA,CAIRQGSEANEKLFF,TGTGCCATACGACAGGGTTCGGAGGCTAATGAAAAACTGTTTTTT
TRBJ2-7,TRBD2,TRBV5-4,NA,CASSLPSGGAYEQCF,TGTGCCAGCAGCCTGCCTAGCGGGGGGGCCTACGAGCAGTGCTTC
TRBJ2-7,TRBD2,TRBV4-1,few,CASSQEGTSSYEQYF,TGCGCCAGCAGCCAAGAAGGGACTAGCTCCTACGAGCAGTACTTC
TRBJ1-4,TRBD1,TRBV5-8,NA,CASRPGQGREKLFF,TGTGCCAGCAGACCGGGACAGGGCCGTGAAAAACTGTTTTTT
TRBJ2-7,NA,TRBV5-1,few,CASSWTAFSYEQYF,TGTGCCAGCAGCTGGACAGCATTCTCCTACGAGCAGTACTTC
TRBJ1-2,TRBD1,TRBV25-1,NA,CASSEGGGQGYYGYTF,TGTGCCAGCAGTGAAGGTGGGGGACAGGGTTACTATGGCTACACCTTC
TRBJ1-5,NA,TRBV28,NA,CASSTRHSNQPQHF,TGTGCCAGCAGTACAAGACACAGCAATCAGCCCCAGCATTTT
TRBJ1-1,NA,TRBV27,once,CASSSGRSMNTEAFF,TGTGCCAGCAGTTCGGGAAGGTCAATGAACACTGAAGCTTTCTTT
TRBJ1-1,NA,TRBV7-2,NA,CASMRNTEAFF,TGTGCCAGCATGAGGAACACTGAAGCTTTCTTT
TRBJ2-2,TRBD1,TRBV11-3,NA,CASSSRAGTGDTGELFF,TGTGCCAGCAGCTCCAGAGCCGGGACAGGGGACACCGGGGAGCTGTTTTTT
TRBJ1-2,NA,TRBV29-1,NA,CSAYGGSHGYTF,TGCAGCGCCTATGGCGGGTCTCATGGCTACACCTTC
TRBJ1-2,TRBD1,TRBV5-1,NA,CASSADRDGYTF,TGCGCCAGCAGCGCGGACAGGGATGGCTACACCTTC
TRBJ2-1,TRBD2,TRBV6-5,NA,CASRSGTSLNEQFF,TGTGCCAGCAGATCCGGGACTAGCCTCAATGAGCAGTTCTTC
TRBJ2-7,NA,TRBV6-1,NA,CASSGLATYEQYF,TGTGCCAGCAGTGGCCTAGCGACCTACGAGCAGTACTTC
TRBJ1-3,NA,TRBV5-4,NA,CASSSPAGRPGNTIYF,TGTGCCAGCAGCTCACCCGCTGGGAGGCCTGGAAACACCATATATTTT
TRBJ1-2,TRBD1,TRBV19,NA,CASSSTGTGGNGYTF,TGTGCCAGTAGTTCGACCGGGACAGGGGGTAACGGCTACACCTTC
TRBJ1-6,NA,TRBV11-2,few,CASSLDLGALHF,TGTGCCAGCAGCTTGGACCTAGGGGCCCTCCACTTT